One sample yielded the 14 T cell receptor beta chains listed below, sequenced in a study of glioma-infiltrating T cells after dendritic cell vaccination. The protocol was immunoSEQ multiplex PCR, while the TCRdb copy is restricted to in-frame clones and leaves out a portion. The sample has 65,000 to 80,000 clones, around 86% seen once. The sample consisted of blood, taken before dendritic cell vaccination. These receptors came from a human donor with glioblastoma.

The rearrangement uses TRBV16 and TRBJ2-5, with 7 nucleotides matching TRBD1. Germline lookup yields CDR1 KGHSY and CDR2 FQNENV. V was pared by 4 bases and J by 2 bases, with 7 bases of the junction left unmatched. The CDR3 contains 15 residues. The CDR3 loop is CASSRDSNIQETQYF. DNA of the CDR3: TGTGCCAGCAGCCGGGACAGCAATATACAAGAGACCCAGTACTTC.

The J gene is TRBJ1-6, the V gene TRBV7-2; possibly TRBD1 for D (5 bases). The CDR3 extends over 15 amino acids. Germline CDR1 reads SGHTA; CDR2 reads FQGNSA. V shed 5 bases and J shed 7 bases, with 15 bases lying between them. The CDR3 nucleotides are TGTGCCAGCAGCATTTCCGGGACTCCAAATTCACCCCTCCACTTT. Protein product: CASSISGTPNSPLHF. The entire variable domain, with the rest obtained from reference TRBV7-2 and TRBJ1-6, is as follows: GAGVSQSPSNKVTEKGKDVELRCDPISGHTALYWYRQSLGQGLEFLIYFQGNSAPDKSGLPSDRFSAERTGGSVSTLTIQRTQQEDSAVYLCASSISGTPNSPLHFGNGTRLTVT.

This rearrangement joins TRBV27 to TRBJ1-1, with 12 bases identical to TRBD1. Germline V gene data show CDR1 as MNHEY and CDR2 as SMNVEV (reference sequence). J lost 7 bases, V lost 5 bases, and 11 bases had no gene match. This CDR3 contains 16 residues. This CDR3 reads CASSPKPGQGAYEAFF. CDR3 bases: TGTGCCAGCAGTCCAAAACCGGGACAGGGGGCCTATGAAGCTTTCTTT.

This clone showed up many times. This CDR3 is CASSLTGWASSYEQYF. The CDR3 DNA sequence: TGTGCCAGCAGCTTGACTGGATGGGCCAGCTCCTACGAGCAGTACTTC. The rearrangement uses TRBV5-4 and TRBJ2-7; D gene uncertain. The germline V gene encodes CDR1 SGHNT and CDR2 YYREEE (reference sequence). V dropped 1 base and J dropped 0 bases, with 14 bases sitting between them. This CDR3 has 16 amino acids.

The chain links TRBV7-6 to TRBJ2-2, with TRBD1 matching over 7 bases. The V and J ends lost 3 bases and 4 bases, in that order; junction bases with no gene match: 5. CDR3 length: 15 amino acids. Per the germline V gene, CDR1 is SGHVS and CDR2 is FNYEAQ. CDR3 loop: CASSFRQGPTGELFF. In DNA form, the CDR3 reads TGTGCCAGCAGCTTTAGACAGGGTCCCACCGGGGAGCTGTTTTTT.

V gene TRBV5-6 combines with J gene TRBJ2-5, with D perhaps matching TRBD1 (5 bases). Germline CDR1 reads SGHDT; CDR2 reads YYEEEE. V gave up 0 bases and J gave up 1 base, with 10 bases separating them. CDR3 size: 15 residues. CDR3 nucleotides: TGTGCCAGCAGCTTGGGGACATGGGCCCAAGAGACCCAGTACTTC. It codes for CASSLGTWAQETQYF.

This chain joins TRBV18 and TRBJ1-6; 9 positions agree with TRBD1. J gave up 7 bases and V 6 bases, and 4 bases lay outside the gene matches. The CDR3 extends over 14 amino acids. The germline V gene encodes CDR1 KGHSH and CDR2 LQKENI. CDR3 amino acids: CASSPGTGNSPLHF. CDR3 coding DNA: TGTGCCAGCTCTCCCGGGACAGGGAATTCACCCCTCCACTTT.

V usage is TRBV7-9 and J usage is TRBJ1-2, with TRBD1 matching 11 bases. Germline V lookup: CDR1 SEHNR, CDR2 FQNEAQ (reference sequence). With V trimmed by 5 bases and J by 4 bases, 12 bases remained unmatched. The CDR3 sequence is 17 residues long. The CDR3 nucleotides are TGTGCCAGCAGCCCACCCGGACAGGGGGCTTTACGCTATGGCTACACCTTC. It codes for CASSPPGQGALRYGYTF. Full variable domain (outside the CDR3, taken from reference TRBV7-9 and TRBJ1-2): DTGVSQNPRHKITKRGQNVTFRCDPISEHNRLYWYRQTLGQGPEFLTYFQNEAQLEKSRLLSDRFSAERPKGSFSTLEIQRTEQGDSAMYLCASSPPGQGALRYGYTFGSGTRLTVV.

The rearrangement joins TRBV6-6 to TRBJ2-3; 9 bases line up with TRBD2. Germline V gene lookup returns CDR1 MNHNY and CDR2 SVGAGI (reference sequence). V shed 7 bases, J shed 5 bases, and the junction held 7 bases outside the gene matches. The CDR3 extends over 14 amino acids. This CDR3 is CASIAGGPGDTQYF. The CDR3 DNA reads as TGTGCCAGCATTGCGGGGGGGCCGGGAGATACGCAGTATTTT.

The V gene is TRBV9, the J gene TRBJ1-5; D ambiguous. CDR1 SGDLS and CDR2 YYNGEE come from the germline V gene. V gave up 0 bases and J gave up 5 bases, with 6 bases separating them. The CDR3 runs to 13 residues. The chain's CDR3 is CASSVDSDQPQHF. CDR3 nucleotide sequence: TGTGCCAGCAGCGTAGATTCAGATCAGCCCCAGCATTTT. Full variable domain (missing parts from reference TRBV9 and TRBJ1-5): DSGVTQTPKHLITATGQRVTLRCSPRSGDLSVYWYQQSLDQGLQFLIQYYNGEERAKGNILERFSAQQFPDLHSELNLSSLELGDSALYFCASSVDSDQPQHFGDGTRLSIL.

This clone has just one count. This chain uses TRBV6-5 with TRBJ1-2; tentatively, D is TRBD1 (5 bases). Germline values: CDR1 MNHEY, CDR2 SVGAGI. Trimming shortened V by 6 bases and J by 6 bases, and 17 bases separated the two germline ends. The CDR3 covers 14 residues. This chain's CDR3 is CASRKPGLQHGYTF. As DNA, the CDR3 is TGTGCCAGCAGAAAACCGGGACTTCAACATGGCTACACCTTC.

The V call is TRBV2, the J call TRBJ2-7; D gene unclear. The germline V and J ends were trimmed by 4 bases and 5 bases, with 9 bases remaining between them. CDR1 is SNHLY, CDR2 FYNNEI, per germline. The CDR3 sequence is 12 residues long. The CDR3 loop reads CASSVAVHEQYF. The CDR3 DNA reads TGTGCCAGCAGTGTCGCGGTGCACGAGCAGTACTTC.

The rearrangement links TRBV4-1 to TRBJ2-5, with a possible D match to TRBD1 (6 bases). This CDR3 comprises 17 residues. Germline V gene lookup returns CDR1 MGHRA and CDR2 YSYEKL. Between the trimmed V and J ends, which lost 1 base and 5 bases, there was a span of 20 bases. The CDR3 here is CASSQGAPGQSEETQYF. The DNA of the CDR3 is TGCGCCAGCAGCCAAGGGGCACCCGGACAGTCCGAGGAGACCCAGTACTTC.

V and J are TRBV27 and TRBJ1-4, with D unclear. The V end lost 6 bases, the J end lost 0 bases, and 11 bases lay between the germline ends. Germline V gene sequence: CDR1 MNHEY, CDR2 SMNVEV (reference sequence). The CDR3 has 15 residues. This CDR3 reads CASRMTGTTNEKLFF. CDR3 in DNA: TGTGCCAGCAGGATGACTGGCACAACTAATGAAAAACTGTTTTTT.